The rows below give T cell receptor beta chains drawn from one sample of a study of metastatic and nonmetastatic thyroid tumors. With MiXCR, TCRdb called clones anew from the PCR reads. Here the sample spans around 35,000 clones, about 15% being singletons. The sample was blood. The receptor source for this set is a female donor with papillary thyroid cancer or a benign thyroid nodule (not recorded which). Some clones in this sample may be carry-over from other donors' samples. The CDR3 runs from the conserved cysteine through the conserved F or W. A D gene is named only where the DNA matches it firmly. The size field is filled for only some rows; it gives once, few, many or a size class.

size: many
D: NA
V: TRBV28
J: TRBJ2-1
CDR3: CASSYSQQGYYNEQFF
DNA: TGTGCCAGCAGTTACTCCCAACAGGGATACTACAATGAGCAGTTCTTC

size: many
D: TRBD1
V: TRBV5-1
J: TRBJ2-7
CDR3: CASSETGLYEQYF
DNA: TGCGCCAGCAGCGAGACAGGGCTCTACGAGCAGTACTTC

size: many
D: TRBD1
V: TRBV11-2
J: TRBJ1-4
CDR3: CASSLVPRGREKLFF
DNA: TGTGCCAGCAGCTTAGTCCCGAGGGGGCGTGAAAAACTGTTTTTT

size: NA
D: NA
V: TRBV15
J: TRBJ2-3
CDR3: CATSRNTRLSTDTQYF
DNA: TGTGCCACCAGCAGAAATACTAGATTGAGCACAGATACGCAGTATTTT

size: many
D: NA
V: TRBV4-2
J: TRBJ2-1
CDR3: CASSQDFSSYNEQFF
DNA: TGTGCCAGCAGCCAAGATTTTAGCTCCTACAATGAGCAGTTCTTC

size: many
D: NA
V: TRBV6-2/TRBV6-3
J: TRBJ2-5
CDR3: CASSPTGGATQYF
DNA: TGTGCCAGCAGTCCCACCGGCGGGGCGACCCAGTACTTC

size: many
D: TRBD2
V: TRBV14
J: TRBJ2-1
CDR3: CASGPPGLAGYNEQFF
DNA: TGTGCCAGCGGACCCCCGGGACTAGCGGGGTACAATGAGCAGTTCTTC

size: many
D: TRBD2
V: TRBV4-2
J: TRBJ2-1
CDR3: CASSRGLADYNEQFF
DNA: TGTGCCAGCAGCCGAGGACTAGCGGACTACAATGAGCAGTTCTTC

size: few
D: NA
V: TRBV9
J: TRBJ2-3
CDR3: CASQTDSTDTQYF
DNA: TGTGCCAGCCAAACGGACTCCACAGATACGCAGTATTTT

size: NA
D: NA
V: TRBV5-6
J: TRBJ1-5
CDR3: CASRPWGGRSQHQHF
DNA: TGTGCCAGCAGACCCTGGGGGGGTAGATCTCAGCACCAGCATTTT

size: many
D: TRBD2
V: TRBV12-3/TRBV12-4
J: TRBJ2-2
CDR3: CASSSTMGLAGPTGELFF
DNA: TGTGCCAGCAGCTCTACTATGGGACTAGCGGGACCCACCGGGGAGCTGTTTTTT

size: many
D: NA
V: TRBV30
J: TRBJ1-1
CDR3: CAWSRGYDTEAFF
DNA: TGTGCCTGGAGTCGGGGGTACGACACTGAAGCTTTCTTT

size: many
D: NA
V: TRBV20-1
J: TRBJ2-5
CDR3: CSASAGGSVTQYF
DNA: TGCAGTGCTAGTGCTGGGGGGAGTGTGACCCAGTACTTC

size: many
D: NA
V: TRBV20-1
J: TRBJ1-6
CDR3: CSAGIQGVGSPLHF
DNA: TGCAGTGCCGGGATACAGGGCGTAGGATCACCCCTCCACTTT

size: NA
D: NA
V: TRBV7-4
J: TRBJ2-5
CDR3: CESIHRETETQYF
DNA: TGTGAGAGCATCCACAGGGAGACAGAGACCCAGTACTTC

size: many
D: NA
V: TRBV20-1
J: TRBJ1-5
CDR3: CSARDKEHQPQHF
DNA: TGCAGTGCTAGAGACAAGGAGCATCAGCCCCAGCATTTT

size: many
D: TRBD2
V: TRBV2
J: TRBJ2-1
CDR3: CASRLAGVFITGQFF
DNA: TGTGCCAGCAGACTAGCGGGAGTGTTTATAACGGGGCAGTTCTTC

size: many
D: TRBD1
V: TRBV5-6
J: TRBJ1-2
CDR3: CASSYDRGSGGYTF
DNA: TGTGCCAGCAGCTACGACAGGGGATCAGGTGGCTACACCTTC

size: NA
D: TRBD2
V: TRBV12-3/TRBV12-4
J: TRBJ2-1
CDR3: CASSLEATSGIGEQFF
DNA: TGTGCCAGCAGTTTAGAGGCCACTAGCGGGATAGGGGAGCAGTTCTTC

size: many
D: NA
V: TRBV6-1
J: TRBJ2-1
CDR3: CAASSSADGPNNEQFF
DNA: TGTGCCGCGTCCTCTAGCGCTGACGGGCCTAACAATGAGCAGTTCTTC

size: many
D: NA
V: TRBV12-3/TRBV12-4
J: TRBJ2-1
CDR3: CASSLDPRSLNEQFF
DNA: TGTGCCAGCAGTTTAGATCCTAGGTCCCTCAATGAGCAGTTCTTC

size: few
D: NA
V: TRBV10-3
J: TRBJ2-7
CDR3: CAISDQQRHRFYEQYF
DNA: TGTGCCATCAGTGACCAACAGCGGCATCGGTTCTACGAGCAGTACTTC

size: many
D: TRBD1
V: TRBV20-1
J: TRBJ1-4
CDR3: CSASRGVGLFF
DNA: TGCAGTGCTAGCAGGGGGGTGGGACTGTTTTTT

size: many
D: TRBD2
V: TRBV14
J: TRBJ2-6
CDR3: CASSPLAGGANVLTF
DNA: TGTGCCAGCAGCCCACTAGCGGGCGGGGCCAACGTCCTGACTTTC

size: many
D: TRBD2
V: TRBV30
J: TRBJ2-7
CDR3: CAWSRTGGAYEQYF
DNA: TGTGCCTGGAGTAGGACGGGAGGTGCGTACGAGCAGTACTTC

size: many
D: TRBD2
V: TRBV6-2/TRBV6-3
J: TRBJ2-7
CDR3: CASRLAGGYEQYF
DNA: TGTGCCAGCAGACTAGCGGGAGGCTACGAGCAGTACTTC

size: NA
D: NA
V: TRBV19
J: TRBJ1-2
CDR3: CASRFWDGGNYGYTF
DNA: TGTGCCAGCCGGTTTTGGGATGGTGGTAACTATGGCTACACCTTC

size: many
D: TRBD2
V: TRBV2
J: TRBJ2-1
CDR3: CASSELWEGSEQFF
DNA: TGTGCCAGCAGTGAATTGTGGGAGGGGAGTGAGCAGTTCTTC

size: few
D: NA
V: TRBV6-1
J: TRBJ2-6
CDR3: CASSEGWGANVLTF
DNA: TGTGCCAGCAGTGAAGGATGGGGGGCCAACGTCCTGACTTTC

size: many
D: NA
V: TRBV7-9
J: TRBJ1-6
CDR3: CASSSTDSSTSPLHF
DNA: TGTGCCAGCAGCTCGACGGACAGTAGTACCTCACCCCTCCACTTT

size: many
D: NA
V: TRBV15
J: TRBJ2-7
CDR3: CATSRDGGGGYEQYF
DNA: TGTGCCACCAGCAGAGATGGGGGTGGCGGCTACGAGCAGTACTTC

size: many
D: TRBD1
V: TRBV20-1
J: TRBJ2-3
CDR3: CSAPGRQGVTDTQYF
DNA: TGCAGTGCTCCGGGCAGACAGGGGGTCACAGATACGCAGTATTTT

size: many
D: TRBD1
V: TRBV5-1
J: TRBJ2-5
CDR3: CASSFSGTGGETQYF
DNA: TGCGCCAGCAGCTTCTCCGGGACAGGGGGGGAGACCCAGTACTTC

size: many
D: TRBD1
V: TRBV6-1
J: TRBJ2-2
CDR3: CASSKQGDTGELFF
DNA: TGTGCCAGCAGTAAGCAGGGGGACACCGGGGAGCTGTTTTTT

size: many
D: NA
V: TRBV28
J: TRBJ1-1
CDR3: CASSLRTEAFF
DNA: TGTGCCAGCAGTTTACGGACAGAAGCTTTCTTT

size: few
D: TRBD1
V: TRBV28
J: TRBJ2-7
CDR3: CASSSRDSHAYEQYF
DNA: TGTGCCAGCAGTAGCCGGGACAGTCATGCCTACGAGCAGTACTTC

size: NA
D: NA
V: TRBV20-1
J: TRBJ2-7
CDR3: CSASGGGISYEQYF
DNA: TGCAGTGCTAGCGGAGGGGGAATCTCCTACGAGCAGTACTTC

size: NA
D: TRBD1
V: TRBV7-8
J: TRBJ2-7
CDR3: CASSLATGDSAYEQYF
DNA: TGTGCCAGCAGCTTAGCCACAGGGGACAGTGCCTACGAGCAGTACTTC

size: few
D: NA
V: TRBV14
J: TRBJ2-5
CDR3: CASSQDLGWGGETQYF
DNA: TGTGCCAGCAGCCAAGATCTAGGATGGGGTGGGGAGACCCAGTACTTC

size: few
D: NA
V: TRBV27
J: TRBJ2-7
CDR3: CASSLGELGEQYF
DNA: TGTGCCAGCAGTCTGGGGGAATTGGGCGAGCAGTACTTC

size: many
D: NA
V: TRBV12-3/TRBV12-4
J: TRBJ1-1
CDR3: CASSLRVRRNTEAFF
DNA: TGTGCCAGCAGTTTAAGGGTCAGGCGCAACACTGAAGCTTTCTTT

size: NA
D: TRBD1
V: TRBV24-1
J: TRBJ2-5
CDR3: CATSDGTGASWGTQYF
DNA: TGTGCCACCAGTGATGGGACAGGGGCCTCGTGGGGGACCCAGTACTTC

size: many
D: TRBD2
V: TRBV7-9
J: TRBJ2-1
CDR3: CASSFPREDEQFF
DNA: TGTGCCAGCAGCTTCCCCCGGGAGGATGAGCAGTTCTTC

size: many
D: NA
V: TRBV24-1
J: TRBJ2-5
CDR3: CATSDSIKGFQETQYF
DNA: TGTGCCACCAGTGATTCGATAAAGGGGTTCCAAGAGACCCAGTACTTC

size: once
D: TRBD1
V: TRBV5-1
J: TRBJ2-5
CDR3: CASSRRSGGGETQYF
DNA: TGCGCCAGCAGCCGGCGGTCAGGGGGCGGGGAGACCCAGTACTTC

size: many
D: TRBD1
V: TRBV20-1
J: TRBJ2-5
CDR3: CSASSPGQGRETQYF
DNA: TGCAGTGCTAGTTCTCCGGGACAGGGACGAGAGACCCAGTACTTC

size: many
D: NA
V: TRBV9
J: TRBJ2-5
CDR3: CASSRGGGETQYF
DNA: TGTGCCAGCAGCCGGGGAGGCGGGGAGACCCAGTACTTC

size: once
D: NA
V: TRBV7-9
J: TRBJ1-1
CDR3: CASIAPAGHTEAFF
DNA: TGTGCCAGCATCGCCCCCGCAGGTCACACTGAAGCTTTCTTT

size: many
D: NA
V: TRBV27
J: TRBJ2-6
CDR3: CASSPQLSGANVLTF
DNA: TGTGCCAGCAGTCCACAGCTATCTGGGGCCAACGTCCTGACTTTC

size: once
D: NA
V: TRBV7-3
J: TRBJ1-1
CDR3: CASSQQGASNTEAFF
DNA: TGTGCCAGCAGCCAACAGGGTGCCTCGAACACTGAAGCTTTCTTT

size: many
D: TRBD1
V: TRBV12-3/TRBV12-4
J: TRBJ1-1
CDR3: CASSQQGVRTEAFF
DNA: TGTGCCAGCAGTCAGCAGGGGGTGAGGACTGAAGCTTTCTTT

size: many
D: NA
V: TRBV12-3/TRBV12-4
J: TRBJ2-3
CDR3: CASSHPSSDTQYF
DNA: TGTGCCAGCAGCCACCCATCCTCAGATACGCAGTATTTT